One sample yielded the 11 T cell receptor beta chains listed below, sequenced in a study of Graves' ophthalmopathy and Graves' hyperthyroidism. TCR beta CDR3 regions were amplified from RNA transcripts. Amplification began with first-round RT-PCR using HTBI primers, then second-round multiplex PCR was performed. TCRdb re-called the multiplex PCR reads through MiXCR, storing one row per CDR3 protein. The sample includes roughly 350,000 distinct CDR3 sequences, roughly a sixth of them seen just once. Sequenced material: peripheral blood. The receptors originated from an adult woman with stable Graves' hyperthyroidism.

In this sample, this clonotype turned up a few times. The V call is TRBV6-1, the J call TRBJ1-2; D call uncertain. The V end lost 2 bases, the J end lost 0 bases, and 13 bases lay between the germline ends. Germline V gene lookup returns CDR1 MNHNS and CDR2 SASEGT. The CDR3 extends over 16 amino acids. The CDR3 protein is CASSEFSGLANYGYTF. The CDR3 coding sequence is TGTGCCAGCAGTGAATTTTCTGGGCTAGCTAACTATGGCTACACCTTC.

This clonotype was recorded at least ten times. V usage is TRBV29-1 and J usage is TRBJ2-7, with a tentative D call TRBD2 (6 bases). Germline V CDR1 and CDR2: SQVTM, ANQGSEA. The V end was cut by 3 bases, the J end by 4 bases, with 16 bases between. The CDR3 runs 14 residues. In DNA, the CDR3 is TGCAGCGTTGAGGTCCCAGCGGGCGAATACGAGCAGTACTTC. This translates into CSVEVPAGEYEQYF.

On this clonotype itself: Given the absence of the conserved phenylalanine or tryptophan at the CDR3 end, a read error is likely. The DNA is left out, because the CDR3 cannot be placed on it with certainty; the CDR3 is given as TCRdb lists it. The chain uses TRBV12-3 or TRBV12-4 and TRBJ1-1. The CDR3 sequence runs 10 residues, both termini included. The CDR3 spells CASLNTESFL.

This clonotype was seen at least ten times. V is TRBV10-3 and J is TRBJ2-6; unclear D gene. Germline CDR1 reads ENHRY; CDR2 reads SYGVKD. V was trimmed by 8 bases and J by 0 bases, leaving 8 bases between them. The CDR3 totals 14 residues. The CDR3, as DNA: TGTGCCATCGGACCGAGCTCTGGGGCCAACGTCCTGACTTTC. Translated: CAIGPSSGANVLTF.

The rearrangement joins TRBV30 to TRBJ2-7, with 8 bases lining up with TRBD1. The germline V gene has CDR1 GTSNPN and CDR2 SVGIG (reference sequence). The CDR3 extends over 15 amino acids. Trimming took 0 bases from V and 6 from J; bases not matched to a gene: 10. CDR3 DNA sequence: TGTGCCTGGAGTGTTGTTCGAGACAGGGGACGCGAGCAGTACTTC. Amino acid sequence: CAWSVVRDRGREQYF.

The V gene is TRBV20-1, the J gene TRBJ1-1; TRBD1 might be the D (6 bases). CDR3 length: 14 residues. Trimming removed 3 bases at V and 7 bases at J, with 18 bases between. CDR1 is DFQATT, CDR2 SNEGSKA, per germline (reference sequence). CDR3 sequence: CSASASTGGFEAFF. The DNA for the CDR3 is TGCAGTGCTAGTGCATCGACAGGAGGGTTTGAAGCTTTCTTT.

The J gene is TRBJ1-1, the V gene TRBV20-1; 11 nucleotides line up with TRBD1. Unmatched junction bases numbered 0, after V lost 5 bases and J lost 4 bases. From germline, CDR1 is DFQATT and CDR2 SNEGSKA (reference sequence). The CDR3 runs 12 residues. CDR3 nucleotides: TGCAGTGCTGGGACAGGGGGCACTGAAGCTTTCTTT. It codes for CSAGTGGTEAFF.

This clonotype was counted ten times or more. J is TRBJ2-2 and V is TRBV24-1; 8 bases align to TRBD2. V gave up 4 bases and J gave up 6 bases; unmatched junction bases: 6. This CDR3 is built from 15 residues. From germline, CDR1 is KGHDR and CDR2 SFDVKD. CDR3 nucleotides: TGTGCCACCAGTGAGAGCGGGAGAGGCGCCGGGGAGCTGTTTTTT. Amino acids: CATSESGRGAGELFF.

The chain combines TRBV6-1 with TRBJ1-5; 7 bases are a match to TRBD1. Germline V gene lookup returns CDR1 MNHNS and CDR2 SASEGT. The CDR3 covers 15 residues. V trimming: 4 bases; J trimming: 2 bases; junction bases outside the gene matches: 5. The CDR3: CASSGQGMGNQPQHF. In DNA, the CDR3 is TGTGCCAGCAGTGGACAGGGCATGGGCAATCAGCCCCAGCATTTT.

The sample holds many counts of this clonotype. The J gene is TRBJ1-2, the V gene TRBV5-5; D may be TRBD1 (5 bases). CDR1 is SGHKS and CDR2 is YYEKEE in the germline V gene (reference sequence). The length of the CDR3 is 14 residues. Trimming shortened V by 4 bases and J by 1 base, and 11 bases separated the two germline ends. CDR3 coding DNA: TGTGCCAGCAGCCCGACAGAATTTAACTATGGCTACACCTTC. Its translation: CASSPTEFNYGYTF.

This clonotype came up many times. The chain recombines TRBV29-1 with TRBJ2-5; D call uncertain. Germline CDR1 reads SQVTM; CDR2 reads ANQGSEA. V was shortened by 3 bases and J by 5 bases, with 13 bases between the two germline ends. The CDR3 totals 13 residues. The CDR3 nucleotides are TGCAGCGTTGATTCGAAAGGTGGTGAGACCCAGTACTTC. Translated: CSVDSKGGETQYF.